The subject of this entry is one T cell receptor (beta chain). With V trimmed by 0 bases and J by 8 bases, 8 bases remained unmatched. Germline CDR1 is SGHKS and CDR2 is YYEKEE (reference sequence). The length of the CDR3 is 16 residues. Those who participated ranged in age from 18 to 89 years and resided in about two dozen US areas. Cohort 3 donors counted as recovered after two negative PCRs, clearance, or resolved symptoms. The sample comes from a study of blood T cell repertoires in COVID-19. Study overall: T cells, B-cell-depleted T cells, or PBMCs provided the cDNA or gDNA that served as material.

TCRdb's copy holds only in-frame clones and misses some; the assay was immunoSEQ multiplex PCR. The data hold 250,000 to 300,000 clones, with around nine tenths observed a single time. Sequencing was performed on PBMCs or T cells enriched from blood (not recorded which). This rearrangement joins TRBV5-5 to TRBJ1-4, with 9 bases matching TRBD1. This receptor was obtained from a woman aged 25 to 39 who had recovered from COVID-19. CDR3 in DNA: TGTGCCAGCAGCTTGGGGGGGGGACAGGGCCGGGAAAAACTGTTTTTT. This codes for CASSLGGGQGREKLFF.